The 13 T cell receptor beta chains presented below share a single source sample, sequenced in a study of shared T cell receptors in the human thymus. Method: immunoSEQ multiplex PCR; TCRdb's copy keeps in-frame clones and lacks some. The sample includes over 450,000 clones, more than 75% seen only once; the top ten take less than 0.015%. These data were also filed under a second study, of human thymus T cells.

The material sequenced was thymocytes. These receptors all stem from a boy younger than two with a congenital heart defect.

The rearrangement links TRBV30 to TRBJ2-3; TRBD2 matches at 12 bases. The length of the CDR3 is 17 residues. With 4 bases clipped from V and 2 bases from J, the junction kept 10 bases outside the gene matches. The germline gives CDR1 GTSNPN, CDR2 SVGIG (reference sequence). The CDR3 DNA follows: TGTGCCTGGACTACTAGCGGGAGGTGGGAAATCACAGATACGCAGTATTTT. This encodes CAWTTSGRWEITDTQYF.

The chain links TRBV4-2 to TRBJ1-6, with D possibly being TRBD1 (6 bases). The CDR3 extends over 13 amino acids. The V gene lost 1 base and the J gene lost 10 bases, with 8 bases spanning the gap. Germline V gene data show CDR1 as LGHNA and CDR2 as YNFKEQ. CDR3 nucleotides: TGTGCCAGCAGCCAAGCAGGGGAGTCACCCCTCCACTTT. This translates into CASSQAGESPLHF.

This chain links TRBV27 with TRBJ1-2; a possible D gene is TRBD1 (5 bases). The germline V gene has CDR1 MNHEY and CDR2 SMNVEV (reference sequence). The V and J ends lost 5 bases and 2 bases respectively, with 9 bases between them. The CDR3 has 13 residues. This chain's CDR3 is CASSPDRNYGYTF. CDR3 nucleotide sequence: TGTGCCAGCAGTCCCGACAGAAACTATGGCTACACCTTC.

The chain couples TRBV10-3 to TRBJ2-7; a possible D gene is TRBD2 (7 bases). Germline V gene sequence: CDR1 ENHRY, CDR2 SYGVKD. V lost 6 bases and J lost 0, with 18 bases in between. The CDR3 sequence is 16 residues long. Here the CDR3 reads CAIRGGRTLYSYEQYF. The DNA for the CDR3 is TGTGCCATCAGGGGGGGGCGGACTCTCTACTCCTACGAGCAGTACTTC.

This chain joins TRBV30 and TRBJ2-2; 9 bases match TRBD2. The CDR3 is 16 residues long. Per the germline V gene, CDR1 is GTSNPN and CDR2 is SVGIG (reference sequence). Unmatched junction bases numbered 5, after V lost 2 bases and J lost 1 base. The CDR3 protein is CAWSSREGLNTGELFF. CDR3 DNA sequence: TGTGCCTGGAGTTCGCGGGAGGGCCTGAACACCGGGGAGCTGTTTTTT. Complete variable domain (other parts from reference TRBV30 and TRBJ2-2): SQTIHQWPATLVQPVGSPLSLECTVEGTSNPNLYWYRQAAGRGLQLLFYSVGIGQISSEVPQNLSASRPQDRQFILSSKKLLLSDSGFYLCAWSSREGLNTGELFFGEGSRLTVL.

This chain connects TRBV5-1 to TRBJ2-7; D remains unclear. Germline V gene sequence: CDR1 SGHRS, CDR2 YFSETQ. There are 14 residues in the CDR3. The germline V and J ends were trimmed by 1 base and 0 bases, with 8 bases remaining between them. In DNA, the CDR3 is TGCGCCAGCAGCTTGACTATTAGCTCCTACGAGCAGTACTTC. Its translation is CASSLTISSYEQYF.

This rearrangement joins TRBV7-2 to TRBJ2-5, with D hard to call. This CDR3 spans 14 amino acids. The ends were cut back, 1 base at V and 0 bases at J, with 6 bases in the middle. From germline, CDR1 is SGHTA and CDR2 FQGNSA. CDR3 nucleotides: TGTGCCAGCAGCTTAGTTTGCGACCAAGAGACCCAGTACTTC. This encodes CASSLVCDQETQYF. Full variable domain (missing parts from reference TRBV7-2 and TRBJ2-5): GAGVSQSPSNKVTEKGKDVELRCDPISGHTALYWYRQSLGQGLEFLIYFQGNSAPDKSGLPSDRFSAERTGGSVSTLTIQRTQQEDSAVYLCASSLVCDQETQYFGPGTRLLVL.

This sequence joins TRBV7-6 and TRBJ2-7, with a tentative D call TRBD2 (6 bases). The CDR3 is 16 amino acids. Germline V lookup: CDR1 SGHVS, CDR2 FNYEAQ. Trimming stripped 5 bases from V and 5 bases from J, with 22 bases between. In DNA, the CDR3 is TGTGCCAGCAGCCCCGGGGGTGTGAGGGCCAGGGACGAGCAGTACTTC. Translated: CASSPGGVRARDEQYF.

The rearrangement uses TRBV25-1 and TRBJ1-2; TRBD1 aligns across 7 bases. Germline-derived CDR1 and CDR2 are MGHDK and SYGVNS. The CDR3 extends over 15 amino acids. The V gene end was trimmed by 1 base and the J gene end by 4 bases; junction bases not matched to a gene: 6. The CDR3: CASSESDGTAYGYTF. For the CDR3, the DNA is TGTGCCAGCAGTGAATCGGACGGGACAGCCTATGGCTACACCTTC.

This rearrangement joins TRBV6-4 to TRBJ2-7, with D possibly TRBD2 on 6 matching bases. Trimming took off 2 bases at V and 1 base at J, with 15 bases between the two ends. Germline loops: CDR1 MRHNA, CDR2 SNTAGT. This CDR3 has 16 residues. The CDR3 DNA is TGTGCCAGCAGTGACGTCCCGGGAGCCCCTTCCTACGAGCAGTACTTC. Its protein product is CASSDVPGAPSYEQYF.

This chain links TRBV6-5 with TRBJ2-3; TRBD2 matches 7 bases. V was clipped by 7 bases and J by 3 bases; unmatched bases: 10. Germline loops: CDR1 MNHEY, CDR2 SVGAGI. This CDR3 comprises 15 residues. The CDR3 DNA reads TGTGCCAGCACCCCGGGGGGTACGAAGACAGATACGCAGTATTTT. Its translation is CASTPGGTKTDTQYF.

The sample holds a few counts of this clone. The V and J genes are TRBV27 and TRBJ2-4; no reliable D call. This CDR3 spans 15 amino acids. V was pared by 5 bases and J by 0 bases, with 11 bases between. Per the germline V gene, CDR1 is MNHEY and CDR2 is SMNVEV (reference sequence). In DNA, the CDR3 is TGTGCCAGCAGTCCCCACCCCGGAGCCAAAAACATTCAGTACTTC. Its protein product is CASSPHPGAKNIQYF.

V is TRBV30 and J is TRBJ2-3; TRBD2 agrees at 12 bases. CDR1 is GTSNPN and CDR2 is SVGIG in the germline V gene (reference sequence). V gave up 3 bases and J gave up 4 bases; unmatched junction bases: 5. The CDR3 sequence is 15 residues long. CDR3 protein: CAWSSSGRVADTQYF. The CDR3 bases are TGTGCCTGGAGCTCTAGCGGGAGGGTGGCAGATACGCAGTATTTT.